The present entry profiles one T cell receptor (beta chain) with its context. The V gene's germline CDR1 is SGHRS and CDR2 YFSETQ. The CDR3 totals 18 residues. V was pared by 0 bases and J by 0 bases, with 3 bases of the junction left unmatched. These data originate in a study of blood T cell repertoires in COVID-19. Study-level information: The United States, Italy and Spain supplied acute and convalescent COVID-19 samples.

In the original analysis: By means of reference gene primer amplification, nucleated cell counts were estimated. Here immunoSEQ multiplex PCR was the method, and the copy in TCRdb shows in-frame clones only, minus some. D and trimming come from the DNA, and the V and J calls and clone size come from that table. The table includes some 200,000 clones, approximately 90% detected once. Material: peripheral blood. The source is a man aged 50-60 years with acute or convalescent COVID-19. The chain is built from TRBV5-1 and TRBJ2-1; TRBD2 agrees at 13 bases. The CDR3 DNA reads TGCGCCAGCAGCTTGGGACTAGCGGGAGGACTCTCCTACAATGAGCAGTTCTTC. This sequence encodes CASSLGLAGGLSYNEQFF.